A single sample gave rise to the 9 T cell receptor beta chains below, sequenced in a study of cytomegalovirus exposure and HLA in healthy donors. Vbeta (60) and Jbeta (13) primers were used in the PCR. Data came from immunoSEQ multiplex PCR; TCRdb stores just in-frame clones and leaves some out. The sample comprises roughly 200,000 clones, 70% to 80% of which are singletons, and approximately 1.5% rests with the top ten. The sequencing sample was made of PBMCs. All receptors derive from a girl aged 5 to 17 in good health and CMV-seropositive.

The J gene is TRBJ2-7, the V gene TRBV9, with D possibly TRBD1 on 8 matching bases. CDR1 is SGDLS, CDR2 YYNGEE, per germline. The CDR3 is 15 residues long. Deletions cut 3 bases from V and 7 bases from J, with 20 bases between. In DNA, the CDR3 is TGTGCCAGCAGCGCCGGGGGGCAGGGGGCAGGGGAGCAGTACTTC. Protein sequence: CASSAGGQGAGEQYF.

The rearrangement uses TRBV7-7 and TRBJ2-5; tentatively, D is TRBD2 (6 bases). Germline V gene lookup returns CDR1 SSHAT and CDR2 FNYEAQ (reference sequence). The V end lost 4 bases, the J end lost 4 bases, and 13 bases lay between the germline ends. The CDR3 loop spans 14 amino acids. In nucleotides, the CDR3 is TGTGCCAGCAGCTACGGACGAGCGGGAGAGACCCAGTACTTC. Translated, it gives CASSYGRAGETQYF.

The rearrangement links TRBV4-3 to TRBJ2-1; D is unresolved. The CDR3 totals 14 residues. The V end was cut by 0 bases, the J end by 7 bases, with 10 bases between. Germline CDR1 LGHNA, CDR2 YSLEER. The CDR3, as DNA: TGCGCCAGCAGCCAAGAAGTTGGCTGGAATGAGCAGTTCTTC. Its protein product is CASSQEVGWNEQFF.

V and J are TRBV27 and TRBJ1-1, with TRBD1 as a possible D gene (6 bases). CDR3 length: 14 residues. V was pared by 3 bases and J by 3 bases, with 11 bases between. Germline V CDR1 and CDR2: MNHEY, SMNVEV (reference sequence). The CDR3, as DNA: TGTGCCAGCAGTTTCGGCGACAGGTACACTGAAGCTTTCTTT. Translated, it gives CASSFGDRYTEAFF.

The table lists this clone with a few counts. The chain is built from TRBV27 and TRBJ1-4; D might be TRBD1 (5 bases). Trimming took off 3 bases at V and 8 bases at J, with 13 bases between the two ends. The CDR3 covers 14 residues. Germline V lookup: CDR1 MNHEY, CDR2 SMNVEV (reference sequence). This chain's CDR3 is CASSFRQGLEKLFF. In DNA, the CDR3 is TGTGCCAGCAGTTTCCGGCAGGGACTCGAAAAACTGTTTTTT. The full variable domain, in which reference TRBV27 and TRBJ1-4 provide the parts outside the CDR3, is EAQVTQNPRYLITVTGKKLTVTCSQNMNHEYMSWYRQDPGLGLRQIYYSMNVEVTDKGDVPEGYKVSRKEKRNFPLILESPSPNQTSLYFCASSFRQGLEKLFFGSGTQLSVL.

The V call is TRBV5-3, the J call TRBJ2-7, with D unclear. TRBV5-3 is an ORF, with its function uncertain. The V end lost 4 bases, the J end lost 2 bases, and 7 bases lay between the germline ends. The CDR3 is made up of 12 amino acids. Here the CDR3 reads CARSLSPYEQYF. The DNA for the CDR3 is TGTGCCAGAAGCCTAAGCCCCTACGAGCAGTACTTC.

This clone was found once. This chain connects TRBV19 to TRBJ1-5; TRBD1 might be the D (6 bases). This CDR3 has 15 residues. Germline loops: CDR1 LNHDA, CDR2 SQIVND (reference sequence). The V and J ends lost 3 bases and 0 bases respectively, with 9 bases between them. The CDR3 protein is CASSMQGISNQPQHF. As DNA, the CDR3 is TGTGCCAGTAGTATGCAGGGGATTAGCAATCAGCCCCAGCATTTT. Variable domain in full (rest from reference TRBV19 and TRBJ1-5): DGGITQSPKYLFRKEGQNVTLSCEQNLNHDAMYWYRQDPGQGLRLIYYSQIVNDFQKGDIAEGYSVSREKKESFPLTVTSAQKNPTAFYLCASSMQGISNQPQHFGDGTRLSIL.

The chain has TRBV5-1 and TRBJ2-1; 8 bases map to TRBD1. J gave up 7 bases and V 3 bases, and 12 bases lay outside the gene matches. The germline gives CDR1 SGHRS, CDR2 YFSETQ. This CDR3 has 16 amino acids. CDR3 amino acids: CASSSGGKGSWNEQFF. Here the CDR3 DNA reads TGCGCCAGCAGCTCAGGGGGCAAGGGATCGTGGAATGAGCAGTTCTTC.

The V and J genes are TRBV12-5 and TRBJ2-3, with D possibly being TRBD2 (6 bases). Germline V gene data show CDR1 as LGHNT and CDR2 as FRNRAP. The CDR3 extends over 15 amino acids. V was shortened by 2 bases and J by 2 bases, with 11 bases between the two germline ends. In nucleotides, the CDR3 is TGTGCTAGTGGTTTGCCACGGAGGGACACAGATACGCAGTATTTT. It codes for CASGLPRRDTDTQYF.